A single sample gave rise to the 4 T cell receptor beta chains below, sequenced in a study of blood T cell repertoires in COVID-19. This table comes from immunoSEQ multiplex PCR, and its TCRdb copy is limited to in-frame clones, with some not included. The data contain 250,000 to 300,000 clones, over 85% of them singletons. Sequencing input: PBMCs or T cells enriched from blood (not recorded which). The origin of the receptors is a woman aged 60-70 years who had recovered from COVID-19.

The chain combines TRBV6-5 with TRBJ1-3; the D gene is possibly TRBD1 (5 bases). This CDR3 is built from 15 residues. The germline CDR1 and CDR2 sequences are MNHEY and SVGAGI. Trimming left V 7 bases short and J 0 bases short, with 13 bases between. The CDR3 region is CASTSRQSSGNTIYF. The CDR3 DNA reads TGTGCCAGCACCTCCCGACAGAGCTCTGGAAACACCATATATTTT.

This chain connects TRBV5-5 to TRBJ1-5; D may be TRBD1 (5 bases). Germline V CDR1 and CDR2: SGHKS, YYEKEE (reference sequence). V lost 4 bases to trimming and J lost 7 bases, with 15 bases between them. There are 14 residues in the CDR3. The chain's CDR3 is CASSLLGATQPQHF. The CDR3, as DNA: TGTGCCAGCAGCCTTCTTGGGGCTACCCAGCCCCAGCATTTT.

The chain employs TRBV6-4 and TRBJ2-7; 11 bases are a match to TRBD2. Germline V gives CDR1 MRHNA, CDR2 SNTAGT. The CDR3 contains 13 residues. The trim removed 4 bases at V and 7 bases at J, leaving 3 bases unmatched. CDR3 in DNA: TGTGCCAGCAGTGTAATAGCGGGAGGGGAGCAGTACTTC. Its translation: CASSVIAGGEQYF.

For this clone: Mismatch with germline at one junction end may stem from a read error. This rearrangement joins TRBV7-7 to TRBJ2-1, with D perhaps matching TRBD2 (5 bases). This CDR3 has 16 amino acids. CDR1 and CDR2 from the germline V gene are SSHAT and FNYEAQ (reference sequence). The CDR3 coding sequence is TGTGCTAGCAGCTTAGTTTTCCGGACTCCACCTCAGGAGCAGTTCTTC. Amino acid sequence: CASSLVFRTPPQEQFF.